These 20 T cell receptor beta chains were sequenced from one sample in a study of blood T cell repertoires in COVID-19. Here immunoSEQ multiplex PCR was the method, and the copy in TCRdb shows in-frame clones only, minus some. The data show about 280,000 clones, with approximately 90% seen just once and under 7% held by the top ten. Sequencing was done on a sample of PBMCs or T cells enriched from blood (not recorded which). All receptors derive from a woman aged 40 to 50 who had recovered from COVID-19.

This clone has just a few counts. This chain joins TRBV27 and TRBJ2-1; perhaps TRBD2 as D (6 bases). Trimming took off 3 bases at V and 7 bases at J, with 16 bases between the two ends. Germline CDR1 is MNHEY and CDR2 is SMNVEV (reference sequence). The CDR3 extends over 15 amino acids. The CDR3: CASSLVGSGVNEQFF. CDR3 nucleotide sequence: TGTGCCAGCAGTTTGGTCGGGAGTGGAGTGAATGAGCAGTTCTTC.

The table lists this clone with a few counts. The gene calls are TRBV7-2 and TRBJ1-2; no clear D. The CDR3 loop spans 14 amino acids. Germline V gives CDR1 SGHTA, CDR2 FQGNSA. V lost 0 bases to trimming and J lost 8 bases, with 13 bases between them. CDR3 coding DNA: TGTGCCAGCAGCTTAGCTATGTCGGGTGAAGGCTACACCTTC. This translates into CASSLAMSGEGYTF.

The chain employs TRBV12-3 or TRBV12-4 and TRBJ2-4; weak D call: TRBD2 (6 bases). Trimming took 2 bases from V and 7 from J, leaving 9 bases between them. The CDR3 extends over 13 amino acids. The CDR3 is CASSLFGGNIQYF. The DNA of the CDR3 is TGTGCCAGCAGTTTATTTGGGGGGAACATTCAGTACTTC.

The chain couples TRBV15 to TRBJ2-1; D remains unclear. Germline V gene data show CDR1 as LNHNV and CDR2 as YYDKDF (reference sequence). The CDR3 contains 12 residues. V gave up 1 base and J gave up 8 bases, with 6 bases separating them. CDR3 amino acids: CATSRGPDEQFF. The CDR3 DNA is TGTGCCACCAGCAGAGGGCCAGATGAGCAGTTCTTC. The full variable domain, with the rest looked up from reference TRBV15 and TRBJ2-1, is DAMVIQNPRYQVTQFGKPVTLSCSQTLNHNVMYWYQQKSSQAPKLLFHYYDKDFNNEADTPDNFQSRRPNTSFCFLDIRSPGLGDTAMYLCATSRGPDEQFFGPGTRLTVL.

This clone was picked up one time. The V and J genes are TRBV27 and TRBJ1-2; TRBD1 is a possible D gene (5 bases). This CDR3 is built from 13 residues. Trimming pared 8 bases from V and 5 bases from J, leaving 15 bases between. Germline V lookup: CDR1 MNHEY, CDR2 SMNVEV (reference sequence). The CDR3: CASAPGTGYGYTF. Here the CDR3 DNA reads TGTGCCAGCGCCCCCGGGACTGGATATGGCTACACCTTC.

The gene calls are TRBV10-3 and TRBJ1-5, with unresolved D. The CDR3 loop spans 12 amino acids. Germline V gene sequence: CDR1 ENHRY, CDR2 SYGVKD. The V and J ends lost 5 bases and 1 base respectively, with 3 bases between them. The CDR3 bases are TGTGCCATCAGTCCAAGCAATCAGCCCCAGCATTTT. Its protein is CAISPSNQPQHF.

The sample holds one count of this clone. V and J are TRBV27 and TRBJ1-4, with TRBD1 as a possible D gene (5 bases). V was pared by 5 bases and J by 5 bases, with 15 bases between. Germline V gene sequence: CDR1 MNHEY, CDR2 SMNVEV (reference sequence). This CDR3 is 15 amino acids long. The CDR3 DNA reads TGTGCCAGCAGTACCCGGACACTTCCAAATGAAAAACTGTTTTTT. This translates into CASSTRTLPNEKLFF.

This chain's CDR3 is CASSLSRSTGPGELFF. CDR3 nucleotide sequence: TGTGCCAGCAGTTTATCCCGATCGACAGGGCCCGGGGAGCTGTTTTTT. The chain recombines TRBV28 with TRBJ2-2; the match to TRBD1 covers 7 bases. Germline V lookup: CDR1 MDHEN, CDR2 SYDVKM. Trimming cost V 1 base and J 6 bases; bases outside gene matches: 8. This CDR3 has 16 residues.

The chain has TRBV5-1 and TRBJ2-7; 13 bases map to TRBD2. The V gene end was trimmed by 0 bases and the J gene end by 5 bases; junction bases not matched to a gene: 5. Per the germline V gene, CDR1 is SGHRS and CDR2 is YFSETQ. The CDR3 length is 16 residues. The chain's CDR3 is CASSLEVGLAGNEQYF. DNA of the CDR3: TGCGCCAGCAGCTTGGAAGTGGGACTAGCGGGAAACGAGCAGTACTTC.

This rearrangement joins TRBV7-3 to TRBJ2-6; possibly TRBD1 for D (6 bases). Trimming stripped 2 bases from V and 3 bases from J, with 11 bases between. The germline CDR1 and CDR2 sequences are SGHTA and FQGTGA. The CDR3 extends over 16 amino acids. CDR3 sequence: CASSLAGVGGANVLTF. The CDR3 nucleotides are TGTGCCAGCAGCTTAGCAGGGGTTGGTGGGGCCAACGTCCTGACTTTC.

Here the CDR3 reads CASSSQKDTQYF. In DNA form, the CDR3 reads TGTGCCAGCAGTTCCCAGAAAGATACGCAGTATTTT. The chain uses TRBV12-3 or TRBV12-4 and TRBJ2-3; no clear D gene. The CDR3 contains 12 residues. The V and J ends lost 4 bases and 5 bases respectively, with 7 bases between them.

The chain joins TRBV2 to TRBJ2-7; TRBD2 aligns across 9 bases. This CDR3 is 14 amino acids long. Germline assignment: CDR1 SNHLY and CDR2 FYNNEI. The J segment lost 1 base and the V segment lost 7 bases, leaving 5 bases of the junction unmatched. CDR3 coding DNA: TGTGCCAGCACCCCGGGACTAGCATCCTACGAGCAGTACTTC. It yields the protein CASTPGLASYEQYF.

This clone appeared a few times. The chain joins TRBV28 to TRBJ1-5; D may be TRBD1 (6 bases). V lost 5 bases and J lost 7, with 18 bases in between. This CDR3 has 15 amino acids. The V gene's germline CDR1 is MDHEN and CDR2 SYDVKM. CDR3 protein: CASSGGGARGQPQHF. The CDR3 DNA is TGTGCCAGCAGTGGAGGGGGGGCCCGGGGACAGCCCCAGCATTTT.

V is TRBV30 and J is TRBJ1-6; D perhaps matches TRBD1 (6 bases). CDR1 GTSNPN and CDR2 SVGIG come from the germline V gene (reference sequence). The V end was cut by 0 bases, the J end by 0 bases, with 15 bases between. CDR3 size: 18 residues. CDR3 loop: CAWSVLLRGSSYNSPLHF. The DNA of the CDR3 is TGTGCCTGGAGTGTTTTGCTCAGGGGAAGCTCCTATAATTCACCCCTCCACTTT. Combining the CDR3 with reference TRBV30 and TRBJ1-6 gives the whole variable domain SQTIHQWPATLVQPVGSPLSLECTVEGTSNPNLYWYRQAAGRGLQLLFYSVGIGQISSEVPQNLSASRPQDRQFILSSKKLLLSDSGFYLCAWSVLLRGSSYNSPLHFGNGTRLTVT.

In DNA form, the CDR3 reads TGCGCCAGCAGCCAAGATCGCGGGGGCTACTCCCTCAATGAGCAGTTCTTC. Its translation: CASSQDRGGYSLNEQFF. This chain links TRBV4-3 with TRBJ2-1; D is perhaps TRBD2 (7 bases). CDR1 and CDR2 (germline): LGHNA, YSLEER. The CDR3 is made up of 17 amino acids. The germline V and J ends were trimmed by 0 bases and 6 bases, with 18 bases remaining between them.

The chain carries TRBV28 and TRBJ1-1; no definite D call. The CDR3 is made up of 13 amino acids. Looked up from germline, CDR1 is MDHEN and CDR2 is SYDVKM. Between the trimmed V and J ends, which lost 6 bases and 1 base, there was a span of 9 bases. The CDR3 here is CASRTYRNTEAFF. The CDR3 nucleotides are TGTGCCAGCAGGACATACAGGAACACTGAAGCTTTCTTT.

The chain links TRBV24-1 to TRBJ2-1; 12 bases line up with TRBD2. The germline gives CDR1 KGHDR, CDR2 SFDVKD. The CDR3 is made up of 17 amino acids. Trimming cost V 4 bases and J 0 bases; bases outside gene matches: 3. This chain's CDR3 is CATSETSGGSSYNEQFF. In nucleotides, the CDR3 is TGTGCCACCAGTGAAACTAGCGGGGGGAGCTCCTACAATGAGCAGTTCTTC.

The chain is built from TRBV2 and TRBJ2-5; a possible D gene is TRBD2 (6 bases). Trimming took off 3 bases at V and 5 bases at J, with 10 bases between the two ends. The CDR3 spans 13 residues. Germline V gene lookup returns CDR1 SNHLY and CDR2 FYNNEI. CDR3 in amino acids: CASSEEGWETQYF. The CDR3 DNA reads TGTGCCAGCAGTGAGGAGGGGTGGGAGACCCAGTACTTC.

This rearrangement joins TRBV9 to TRBJ2-1; TRBD2 might be the D (6 bases). The CDR3 spans 15 residues. The germline gives CDR1 SGDLS, CDR2 YYNGEE. Trimming took 4 bases from V and 1 from J, leaving 12 bases between them. CDR3 bases: TGTGCCAGCAGCCCCCGGGACTTATCCTACAATGAGCAGTTCTTC. This sequence encodes CASSPRDLSYNEQFF.

This chain uses TRBV15 with TRBJ1-5; no reliable D call. With 1 base removed from V and 0 bases from J, the gap between germline ends came to 13 bases. Germline CDR1 LNHNV, CDR2 YYDKDF (reference sequence). The CDR3 spans 17 residues. CDR3: CATSRAASGDSNQPQHF. CDR3 sequence (DNA): TGTGCCACCAGCAGAGCCGCAAGCGGCGATAGCAATCAGCCCCAGCATTTT.